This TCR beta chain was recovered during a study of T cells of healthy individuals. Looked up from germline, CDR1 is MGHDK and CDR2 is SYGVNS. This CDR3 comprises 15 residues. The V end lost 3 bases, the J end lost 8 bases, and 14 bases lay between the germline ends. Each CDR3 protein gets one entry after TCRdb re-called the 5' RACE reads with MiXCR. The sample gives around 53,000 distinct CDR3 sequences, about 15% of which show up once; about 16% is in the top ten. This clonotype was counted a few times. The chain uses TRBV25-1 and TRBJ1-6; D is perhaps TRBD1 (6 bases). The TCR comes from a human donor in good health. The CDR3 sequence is CASSDSKGGYSPLHF. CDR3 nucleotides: TGTGCCAGCAGTGACTCCAAGGGGGGGTATTCACCCCTCCACTTT.